This T cell receptor beta chain was found in a study of cytomegalovirus exposure and HLA in healthy donors. Study-wide points: Within a later analysis, the majority of CMV-associated TCR beta chains appeared HLA-restricted.

The PCR used 60 Vbeta and 13 Jbeta primers. Assay used: immunoSEQ multiplex PCR; TCRdb lists only in-frame clones, some missing. The top ten clones hold approximately 3% of a sample with roughly 50,000 clones, approximately 82% of them seen once. Comments on this clone: The antigen is not known.

The CDR3 spans 12 residues. Trimming removed 9 bases from V and 2 bases from J, with 8 bases in between. The germline gives CDR1 MDHEN, CDR2 SYDVKM. Source material: PBMCs. This TCR was sampled from a woman under 30 in good health and CMV-seronegative. The chain is built from TRBV28 and TRBJ1-5; D is undetermined. Here the CDR3 reads CASGERNQPQHF. The CDR3 nucleotides read TGTGCCAGTGGGGAGCGCAATCAGCCCCAGCATTTT.